The 8 T cell receptor beta chains below come from one sample, sequenced in a study of metastatic and nonmetastatic thyroid tumors. No treatment had been given to any patient before thyroid surgery. TCRdb reanalyzed the PCR reads via MiXCR. The sample yields about 43,000 clones, 3% to 3.5% seen once. The specimen sequenced was blood. All receptors derive from a female donor with papillary thyroid cancer or a benign thyroid nodule (not recorded which). Some clones in this sample may be carry-over from other donors' samples.

In this sample, this clone turned up many times. V is TRBV5-4 and J is TRBJ2-1, with TRBD1 matching 7 bases. CDR3 length equals 15 residues. V lost 0 bases to trimming and J lost 4 bases; unmatched junction nucleotides: 4. Germline V gives CDR1 SGHNT, CDR2 YYREEE (reference sequence). The CDR3 is CASSLGQGAYNEQFF. The DNA of the CDR3 is TGTGCCAGCAGCTTGGGACAGGGCGCTTACAATGAGCAGTTCTTC.

This clone was detected many times. This chain uses TRBV6-1 with TRBJ2-7, with a weak D call TRBD2 (6 bases). Germline V CDR1 and CDR2: MNHNS, SASEGT. The CDR3 spans 12 residues. The germline V and J ends were trimmed by 6 bases and 5 bases, with 11 bases remaining between them. The CDR3 protein is CASRGGVDEQYF. As DNA, the CDR3 is TGTGCCAGCAGGGGCGGGGTCGACGAGCAGTACTTC.

The CDR3: CASSPPGDVVGEQYF. The CDR3 bases are TGTGCCAGCAGCCCGCCGGGGGACGTGGTGGGGGAGCAGTACTTC. The chain employs TRBV28 and TRBJ2-7; TRBD2 is a possible D gene (6 bases). The CDR3 has 15 residues. Germline CDR1 reads MDHEN; CDR2 reads SYDVKM. V lost 6 bases to trimming and J lost 7 bases, with 22 bases between them.

This clone was seen more than once but under ten times. This chain connects TRBV28 to TRBJ1-5; unclear D gene. CDR3 length: 16 residues. Trimming removed 6 bases at V and 0 bases at J, with 15 bases between. Germline V gene lookup returns CDR1 MDHEN and CDR2 SYDVKM. In DNA form, the CDR3 reads TGTGCCAGCAGAACCCCCTCATCATATAGCAATCAGCCCCAGCATTTT. Amino acid sequence: CASRTPSSYSNQPQHF.

The V and J genes are TRBV15 and TRBJ2-1, with 10 bases that match TRBD2. Unmatched junction bases numbered 6, after V lost 0 bases and J lost 7 bases. Looked up from germline, CDR1 is LNHNV and CDR2 is YYDKDF (reference sequence). CDR3 length: 16 residues. The CDR3 here is CATSREIAGGVNEQFF. For the CDR3, the DNA is TGTGCCACCAGCAGAGAAATAGCGGGAGGAGTGAATGAGCAGTTCTTC.

This clone was observed many times. The gene calls are TRBV30 and TRBJ2-3; unclear D gene. The V gene lost 5 bases and the J gene lost 6 bases, with 6 bases spanning the gap. Germline V gives CDR1 GTSNPN, CDR2 SVGIG (reference sequence). This CDR3 has 10 residues. The CDR3 region has the DNA TGTGCCTGGGATAGTGATACGCAGTATTTT. Protein sequence: CAWDSDTQYF.

In its sample, this clone was seen many times. The chain combines TRBV2 with TRBJ2-7; 8 bases line up with TRBD1. CDR3 length: 15 amino acids. Trimming removed 6 bases from V and 0 bases from J; junction bases left unmatched: 7. Germline-derived CDR1 and CDR2 are SNHLY and FYNNEI. The CDR3 reads CASSRDRPFSYEQYF. CDR3 coding DNA: TGTGCCAGCAGCAGGGACAGGCCCTTCTCCTACGAGCAGTACTTC.

This rearrangement joins TRBV7-2 to TRBJ1-5, with 7 bases matching TRBD1. The V gene end was trimmed by 5 bases and the J gene end by 3 bases; junction bases not matched to a gene: 7. Looked up from germline, CDR1 is SGHTA and CDR2 is FQGNSA. CDR3 length: 15 residues. The CDR3 DNA reads as TGTGCCAGCAGCCACTTAACAGGGGCCAATCAGCCCCAGCATTTT. This translates into CASSHLTGANQPQHF.